Following are 27 T cell receptor beta chains from one sample sequenced in a study of identical twins (dated by TCRdb to the mid-2010s). The library was built by means of 5' RACE. Sequencing instrument: Illumina HiSeq 2000. Clones were called with MiXCR by TCRdb after fastp trimmed the public reads at Q25, and only in-frame beta chains were retained. Each CDR3 protein gets just one entry, which takes the most common genes and DNA from the rows behind it. The sample table records about 450,000 distinct CDR3 sequences; approximately 18% of these occur just once. The ten largest clones add up to roughly 12% of the sample. Source material: naive T cells sorted from blood. Reading the label with the study, this specimen's cell subset or site is: cells isolated with a human naive T-cell isolation kit. The receptor set was obtained from a middle-aged man in good health.

The CDR3 region has the DNA TGCGCCAGCAGCCAAGAAGACGCCTCGATGGACCGGGGGAAGTATTTT. It translates to CASSQEDASMDRGKYF. This sequence joins TRBV4-1 and TRBJ2-3; TRBD2 might be the D (6 bases). CDR1 is MGHRA and CDR2 is YSYEKL in the germline V gene. This CDR3 contains 16 residues. V was cut by 0 bases and J by 13 bases, with 23 bases left in between.

The chain carries TRBV7-6 and TRBJ2-3; perhaps TRBD2 as D (6 bases). The CDR3 runs 14 residues. Germline-derived CDR1 and CDR2 are SGHVS and FNYEAQ. V was pared by 3 bases and J by 6 bases, with 13 bases between. The CDR3 loop is CASSFLGGPDTQYF. As DNA, the CDR3 is TGTGCCAGCAGCTTCCTCGGAGGGCCGGATACGCAGTATTTT.

This clonotype was counted only a few times. V is TRBV12-3 or TRBV12-4 and J is TRBJ2-2; D remains unclear. The CDR3 runs 12 residues. V lost 6 bases, J lost 6 bases, and 8 bases lay in between. For the CDR3, the DNA is TGTGCCAGCAGGGGCTTGGCCGGGGAGCTGTTTTTT. Its protein product is CASRGLAGELFF.

The J gene is TRBJ2-1, the V gene TRBV12-3 or TRBV12-4, with 11 bases aligning to TRBD2. Trimming cost V 5 bases and J 7 bases; bases outside gene matches: 7. CDR3 size: 15 residues. CDR3 in amino acids: CASSALAGGKNEQFF. The CDR3 DNA reads as TGTGCCAGCAGTGCCCTAGCGGGGGGTAAGAATGAGCAGTTCTTC.

The V call is TRBV11-2, the J call TRBJ2-5, with 7 bases fitting TRBD2. This CDR3 region has 12 residues. V lost 1 base and J lost 14; bases outside the gene matches: 7. From germline, CDR1 is SGHAT and CDR2 FQNNGV. DNA for the CDR3: TGTGCCAGCAGCTTAGTAGGGAGGGACCCTTACTTC. Its translation: CASSLVGRDPYF.

There are a few counts of this clonotype. J is TRBJ2-7 and V is TRBV28; 9 bases are shared with TRBD1. V shed 10 bases, J shed 3 bases, and the junction held 13 bases outside the gene matches. Germline V gene sequence: CDR1 MDHEN, CDR2 SYDVKM. This CDR3 is built from 15 residues. Written as DNA, the CDR3 is TGTGCCACGCGAACAAGGACAGGGGAGGGCTACGAGCAGTACTTC. Protein product: CATRTRTGEGYEQYF.

The V gene is TRBV29-1, the J gene TRBJ2-7, with D tentatively TRBD2 (6 bases). Trimming cost V 3 bases and J 4 bases, with 16 bases left between them. The CDR3 totals 14 residues. CDR1 is SQVTM and CDR2 is ANQGSEA in the germline V gene. The DNA of the CDR3 is TGCAGCGTTGAGTCGCGGGGCTCGCAGTACGAGCAGTACTTC. Its protein product is CSVESRGSQYEQYF.

The chain uses TRBV20-1 and TRBJ2-6; no definite D call. Germline CDR1 and CDR2: DFQATT and SNEGSKA (reference sequence). Trimming took 0 bases from V and 4 from J, leaving 19 bases between them. The CDR3 loop spans 18 amino acids. The DNA for the CDR3 is TGCAGTGCTAGAGACCCTAGTAGCCGCTTGTGGGGGGCCAACGTCCTGACTTTC. Translating gives CSARDPSSRLWGANVLTF.

The V and J genes are TRBV20-1 and TRBJ2-7; D gene uncertain. The CDR3 consists of 15 residues. Trimming shortened V by 0 bases and J by 0 bases, and 12 bases separated the two germline ends. Per germline, CDR1 DFQATT and CDR2 SNEGSKA (reference sequence). This chain's CDR3 is CSARDAAVSSYEQYF. The CDR3 region has the DNA TGCAGTGCTAGAGACGCCGCGGTTAGCTCCTACGAGCAGTACTTC.

Only a few counts were recorded for this clonotype. The genes are TRBV20-1 and TRBJ1-5; D is unresolved. The germline V and J ends were trimmed by 5 bases and 3 bases, with 14 bases remaining between them. The germline gives CDR1 DFQATT, CDR2 SNEGSKA (reference sequence). The CDR3 length is 14 residues. CDR3 sequence reads: CSAPSKGNNQPQHF. The CDR3 DNA sequence: TGCAGTGCTCCCTCTAAAGGGAACAATCAGCCCCAGCATTTT.

This clonotype was recorded once. Sequence at one end of the junction differs from germline and may be a read error. V gene TRBV12-3 or TRBV12-4 combines with J gene TRBJ2-1; D not resolved. This CDR3 is built from 11 residues. The CDR3 reads CASSPYKEQFF. The CDR3 DNA sequence: TGTGCCAGCAGCCCCTACAAAGAGCAGTTCTTC.

The chain recombines TRBV7-2 with TRBJ2-7; the match to TRBD2 covers 7 bases. Germline trimming cut 4 bases from V and 0 bases from J; bases unmatched to any gene: 9. Germline V gene sequence: CDR1 SGHTA, CDR2 FQGNSA. This CDR3 contains 16 residues. The CDR3 loop reads CASSSNGGSPSYEQYF. The CDR3 nucleotides are TGTGCCAGCAGCTCAAACGGCGGGAGCCCCTCCTACGAGCAGTACTTC. Using reference TRBV7-2 and TRBJ2-7 for the parts outside the CDR3, the full variable domain is GAGVSQSPSNKVTEKGKDVELRCDPISGHTALYWYRQSLGQGLEFLIYFQGNSAPDKSGLPSDRFSAERTGGSVSTLTIQRTQQEDSAVYLCASSSNGGSPSYEQYFGPGTRLTVT.

This clonotype was observed a handful of times. This chain uses TRBV5-4 with TRBJ2-1; perhaps TRBD1 as D (6 bases). The V gene lost 1 base and the J gene lost 1 base, with 12 bases spanning the gap. In germline, CDR1 is SGHNT, CDR2 YYREEE (reference sequence). This CDR3 spans 16 amino acids. The CDR3 sequence: CASSLTYRASYNEQFF. The CDR3 bases are TGTGCCAGCAGCTTGACTTACAGGGCGTCCTACAATGAGCAGTTCTTC.

The rearrangement links TRBV6-1 to TRBJ2-1, with a possible D match to TRBD1 (6 bases). This CDR3 region has 16 residues. Germline V lookup: CDR1 MNHNS, CDR2 SASEGT. Trimming left V 4 bases short and J 0 bases short, with 13 bases between. As DNA, the CDR3 is TGTGCCAGCAGTGGTAGACAGGCCCGCTCCTACAATGAGCAGTTCTTC. This gives the protein CASSGRQARSYNEQFF.

Regarding this clonotype: The junction departs from the called germline gene at one end, perhaps through a read error. The V gene is TRBV7-2, the J gene TRBJ2-7; perhaps TRBD2 as D (6 bases). The CDR3 contains 15 residues. Germline CDR1 reads SGHTA; CDR2 reads FQGNSA. The CDR3 bases are TGTGCCTGCAGCTCTAGGGCAGGGACTTTCTACGAGCAGTACTTC. The encoded protein is CACSSRAGTFYEQYF.

This clonotype has a count of ten or more. The chain recombines TRBV5-1 with TRBJ1-2; perhaps TRBD1 as D (5 bases). Germline V gene lookup returns CDR1 SGHRS and CDR2 YFSETQ. This CDR3 comprises 14 residues. The germline V and J ends were trimmed by 0 bases and 2 bases, with 8 bases remaining between them. The CDR3 DNA reads as TGCGCCAGCAGCTTGGGGGGCTCAAACTATGGCTACACCTTC. This encodes CASSLGGSNYGYTF.

This clonotype has ten or more counts. The rearrangement joins TRBV7-3 to TRBJ2-2; D tentatively fits TRBD1 or TRBD2 (5 bases each). The CDR3 is made up of 15 amino acids. V was clipped by 1 base and J by 3 bases, with 9 bases between them. The germline V gene has CDR1 SGHTA and CDR2 FQGTGA. The CDR3 sequence: CASSLNLGDTGELFF. DNA of the CDR3: TGTGCCAGCAGCTTAAACCTGGGGGACACCGGGGAGCTGTTTTTT.

This clonotype showed up many times. The CDR3 region is CASKEANTGELFF. The CDR3 nucleotides are TGTGCCAGCAAGGAAGCGAACACCGGGGAGCTGTTTTTT. This rearrangement joins TRBV6-1 to TRBJ2-2; D gene unclear. This CDR3 region has 13 residues. The V and J ends lost 7 bases and 0 bases respectively, with 6 bases between them. The germline CDR1 and CDR2 sequences are MNHNS and SASEGT.

This clonotype was detected a few times. The genes are TRBV12-3 or TRBV12-4 and TRBJ2-7, with D perhaps matching TRBD1 (5 bases). This CDR3 spans 14 amino acids. Trimming removed 5 bases from V and 2 bases from J, with 13 bases in between. The CDR3 here is CASSASGKTYEQYF. CDR3 nucleotides: TGTGCCAGCAGTGCTTCAGGGAAGACCTACGAGCAGTACTTC.

This clonotype was recorded many times. The chain joins TRBV7-2 to TRBJ1-2, with D possibly TRBD1 on 5 matching bases. V lost 1 base, J lost 7 bases, and 13 bases lay in between. Germline V lookup: CDR1 SGHTA, CDR2 FQGNSA. CDR3 length equals 14 residues. The CDR3 DNA reads as TGTGCCAGCAGCTTAGGCCAGGGTATGGGTGGCTACACCTTC. Residues: CASSLGQGMGGYTF.

This clonotype was seen a few times. This sequence joins TRBV5-5 and TRBJ2-5; 8 nucleotides align to TRBD2. Per the germline V gene, CDR1 is SGHKS and CDR2 is YYEKEE (reference sequence). V gave up 4 bases and J gave up 4 bases; unmatched junction bases: 15. This CDR3 contains 17 residues. CDR3 region: CASSPLPSGSGGETQYF. DNA for the CDR3: TGTGCCAGCAGCCCCCTCCCTAGCGGGTCGGGGGGAGAGACCCAGTACTTC.

This clonotype was seen only a few times. CDR3 protein: CASSSRDRVEQYF. Written as DNA, the CDR3 is TGTGCCAGCAGCTCCCGGGACAGGGTTGAGCAGTACTTC. This chain connects TRBV7-6 to TRBJ2-7; 9 bases map to TRBD1. Germline assignment: CDR1 SGHVS and CDR2 FNYEAQ. V was pared by 4 bases and J by 7 bases, with 5 bases of the junction left unmatched. The CDR3 sequence is 13 residues long.

This clonotype appeared a few times. V usage is TRBV4-3 and J usage is TRBJ2-1, with 13 bases identical to TRBD2. The CDR3 extends over 16 amino acids. Germline lookup yields CDR1 LGHNA and CDR2 YSLEER. The junction had 4 bases not matched to a gene; V was cut back by 3 bases and J by 5 bases. The CDR3 nucleotides read TGCGCCAGCAGCCACGAAGGGACTAGCGGGGACAATGAGCAGTTCTTC. Its translation is CASSHEGTSGDNEQFF.

The sample holds a few counts of this clonotype. The chain joins TRBV6-1 to TRBJ2-1; 7 bases are shared with TRBD2. This CDR3 has 15 amino acids. V lost 6 bases and J lost 4; bases outside the gene matches: 9. Germline CDR1 and CDR2: MNHNS and SASEGT. This CDR3 is CASSPRPGGYNEQFF. The CDR3 DNA is TGTGCCAGCAGCCCCCGGCCCGGGGGGTACAATGAGCAGTTCTTC.

The genes are TRBV12-3 or TRBV12-4 and TRBJ2-2; D is undetermined. Trimming took 6 bases from V and 8 from J, leaving 7 bases between them. The CDR3 has 11 residues. This CDR3 reads CASSPWGELFF. The CDR3 DNA sequence: TGTGCCAGCAGCCCTTGGGGGGAGCTGTTTTTT.

The rearrangement joins TRBV20-1 to TRBJ1-1, with a possible D match to TRBD1 (5 bases). V gave up 8 bases and J gave up 3 bases, with 13 bases separating them. Germline CDR1 reads DFQATT; CDR2 reads SNEGSKA (reference sequence). CDR3 size: 12 residues. CDR3 region: CSSGDSYTEAFF. The CDR3 nucleotides are TGCAGTTCCGGGGACTCGTACACTGAAGCTTTCTTT.

The chain combines TRBV14 with TRBJ2-3; 9 bases map to TRBD2. With 7 bases clipped from V and 5 bases from J, the junction kept 4 bases outside the gene matches. Looked up from germline, CDR1 is SGHDN and CDR2 is FVKESK. The CDR3 length is 13 residues. The CDR3 nucleotides are TGTGCCAGCAATGTACTAGCGGGAGATACGCAGTATTTT. Translated: CASNVLAGDTQYF.